This is a list of T cell receptor beta chains from one sample in a study of cytomegalovirus exposure and HLA in healthy donors. Profiled with immunoSEQ multiplex PCR; TCRdb holds only in-frame clones, not every one. Of around 150,000 clones listed, 80% to 90% are singletons. Sequencing used PBMCs. These receptors were collected from a boy aged 2 to 10 in good health and CMV-seronegative. CDR3s include the opening cysteine and the closing phenylalanine or tryptophan. D genes are given only for firm matches. Clone size is not always given. Where it is, it says once, few, many or a class for expanded clones.

D: TRBD1; J: TRBJ1-1; V: TRBV5-4; size: .; CDR3: CASSLEGAKTEAFF; DNA: TGTGCCAGCAGCCTAGAGGGGGCTAAAACTGAAGCTTTCTTT
D: TRBD2; J: TRBJ2-7; V: TRBV6-6; size: .; CDR3: CASTPLGLAGDYEQYF; DNA: TGTGCCAGCACCCCCCTGGGGCTAGCGGGAGACTACGAGCAGTACTTC
D: .; J: TRBJ2-7; V: TRBV9; size: .; CDR3: CYPGAGAIYEQYF; DNA: TGCTATCCAGGGGCGGGTGCCATCTACGAGCAGTACTTC
D: TRBD2; J: TRBJ2-3; V: TRBV7-8; size: .; CDR3: CASSLVAGTWDTQYF; DNA: TGTGCCAGCAGCTTAGTAGCGGGGACATGGGATACGCAGTATTTT
D: .; J: TRBJ1-1; V: TRBV7-8; size: few; CDR3: CASSSSRTALTEAFF; DNA: TGTGCCAGCAGCTCCAGTAGGACAGCCCTAACTGAAGCTTTCTTT
D: .; J: TRBJ2-3; V: TRBV7-9; size: few; CDR3: CASSIGGTAGIDTQYF; DNA: TGTGCCAGCAGCATAGGGGGGACAGCAGGCATTGATACGCAGTATTTT
D: .; J: TRBJ2-7; V: TRBV10-3; size: .; CDR3: CAISNIATPVEQYF; DNA: TGTGCCATCAGTAACATCGCGACTCCCGTCGAGCAGTACTTC
D: TRBD1; J: TRBJ2-1; V: TRBV9; size: .; CDR3: CASSVDPSGTARYNEQFF; DNA: TGTGCCAGCAGCGTAGATCCCTCGGGGACAGCCCGTTACAATGAGCAGTTCTTC
D: .; J: TRBJ2-1; V: TRBV7-9; size: .; CDR3: CASSLLLALNNEQFF; DNA: TGTGCCAGCAGCTTATTGCTAGCGTTGAACAATGAGCAGTTCTTC
D: TRBD2; J: TRBJ2-7; V: TRBV14; size: .; CDR3: CASSPARLAGISYEQYF; DNA: TGTGCCAGCAGCCCAGCAAGACTAGCGGGTATCTCCTACGAGCAGTACTTC
D: TRBD1; J: TRBJ1-1; V: TRBV28; size: few; CDR3: CASSFPTTGASTEAFF; DNA: TGTGCCAGCAGTTTCCCAACAACAGGGGCTTCCACTGAAGCTTTCTTT
D: TRBD2; J: TRBJ2-1; V: TRBV4-3; size: few; CDR3: CASSRQGAHSGRAIDEQFF; DNA: TGCGCCAGCAGCCGACAAGGAGCGCATAGCGGGAGGGCCATTGATGAGCAGTTCTTC
D: .; J: TRBJ2-3; V: TRBV7-9; size: .; CDR3: CASEEARVGADTQYF; DNA: TGTGCCAGCGAGGAGGCTAGGGTTGGTGCAGATACGCAGTATTTT
D: .; J: TRBJ2-7; V: TRBV6-5; size: few; CDR3: CASSWRPGLPAYEQYF; DNA: TGTGCCAGCAGTTGGCGTCCGGGACTCCCGGCTTACGAGCAGTACTTC
D: .; J: TRBJ2-2; V: TRBV4-2; size: .; CDR3: CASSQEDSSWGAGELFF; DNA: TGTGCCAGCAGCCAAGAAGACTCCAGCTGGGGCGCCGGGGAGCTGTTTTTT
D: TRBD1; J: TRBJ2-1; V: TRBV25-1; size: .; CDR3: CASSDGTGVAAEQFF; DNA: TGTGCCAGCAGTGACGGGACAGGGGTTGCGGCTGAGCAGTTCTTC
D: TRBD1; J: TRBJ1-5; V: TRBV7-9; size: .; CDR3: CASSRNDRGNQPQHF; DNA: TGTGCCAGCAGCCGGAACGACAGGGGAAATCAGCCCCAGCATTTT
D: TRBD2; J: TRBJ2-1; V: TRBV15; size: .; CDR3: CATSRDRQGGGYNEQFF; DNA: TGTGCCACCAGCAGAGATCGGCAGGGCGGGGGGTACAATGAGCAGTTCTTC
D: TRBD1; J: TRBJ2-1; V: TRBV5-1; size: .; CDR3: CASSLGQGDEQFF; DNA: TGCGCCAGCAGCTTGGGACAGGGGGATGAGCAGTTCTTC
D: TRBD1; J: TRBJ1-2; V: TRBV28; size: .; CDR3: CASSLPGQGVINYGYTF; DNA: TGTGCCAGCAGTTTACCCGGACAGGGGGTGATTAACTATGGCTACACCTTC
D: TRBD1; J: TRBJ2-7; V: TRBV27; size: .; CDR3: CASSPGTGDPYEQYF; DNA: TGTGCCAGCAGTCCCGGGACAGGGGACCCATACGAGCAGTACTTC
D: TRBD1; J: TRBJ2-7; V: TRBV4-1; size: .; CDR3: CASSQDLSQGKYEQYF; DNA: TGCGCCAGCAGCCAAGATCTGTCACAGGGGAAATACGAGCAGTACTTC
D: TRBD1; J: TRBJ2-6; V: TRBV27; size: .; CDR3: CASRTLTGTGSSGANVLTF; DNA: TGTGCCAGCAGGACATTGACCGGGACAGGGAGCTCTGGGGCCAACGTCCTGACTTTC
D: .; J: TRBJ2-7; V: TRBV10-1; size: .; CDR3: CASSEGQKQYF; DNA: TGCGCCAGCAGTGAAGGACAGAAGCAGTACTTC
D: .; J: TRBJ1-1; V: TRBV28; size: .; CDR3: CASSFPGNEAFF; DNA: TGTGCCAGCAGTTTTCCAGGGAATGAAGCTTTCTTT